The rows below give T cell receptor beta chains drawn from one sample of a study of human thymus T cells. Clones were read by immunoSEQ multiplex PCR, and TCRdb kept only the in-frame ones, dropping some. The table lists about 46,000 clones, 95% of them singletons. Sequenced material: blood. These receptors originate from a girl younger than two with a congenital heart defect but otherwise immunologically healthy. Each CDR3 is given with its conserved first and last residue. A D gene is named only where the DNA matches it firmly. A clone size is listed for some rows: how often the clone was seen (once, few, many), or a class if it is expanded.

V	D	size	J	DNA	CDR3
TRBV5-1	NA	NA	TRBJ2-3	TGCGCCAGCAGCTTGGTCGGGAGTGTAGATACGCAGTATTTT	CASSLVGSVDTQYF
TRBV28	NA	once	TRBJ1-5	TGTGCCAGCAGTTTGCCCGATAGCAATCAGCCCCAGCATTTT	CASSLPDSNQPQHF
TRBV4-2	TRBD2	NA	TRBJ2-3	TGTGCCAGCAGCCAAGGATCGGGAGGACCGGCAGATACGCAGTATTTT	CASSQGSGGPADTQYF
TRBV7-2	TRBD2	NA	TRBJ2-7	TGTGCCAGCAGCTTAGCATGGCTAGCGGGAGGAATCTCCTACGAGCAGTACTTC	CASSLAWLAGGISYEQYF
TRBV9	NA	NA	TRBJ2-6	TGTGCCAGCAGCGTAGTAGCGGCTGGGGCCAACGTCCTGACTTTC	CASSVVAAGANVLTF
TRBV19	NA	NA	TRBJ2-7	TGTGCCAGTAGTATGAAGGGGGGGCTTACCTACGAGCAGTACTTC	CASSMKGGLTYEQYF
TRBV28	NA	NA	TRBJ2-7	TGTGCCAGCAGTTACCCTCCATCCTACGAGCAGTACTTC	CASSYPPSYEQYF
TRBV7-9	TRBD1	few	TRBJ1-1	TGTGCCAGCAGCTTCTCCGGGACAGGGGAAGCTTTCTTT	CASSFSGTGEAFF
TRBV19	NA	NA	TRBJ2-7	TGTGCCAGTAGTGGGACGGGCTACGAGCAGTACTTC	CASSGTGYEQYF
TRBV7-9	NA	NA	TRBJ2-5	TGTGCCAGCAGATCATTCCCAGGAGAGACCCAGTACTTC	CASRSFPGETQYF
TRBV4-2	NA	NA	TRBJ2-3	TGTGCCAGCAGCCAAGATAAATATGGAGCAGATACGCAGTATTTT	CASSQDKYGADTQYF
TRBV11-2	NA	NA	TRBJ1-1	TGTGCCAGCAGCCCCGCTCCCCGGGACCAGAACACTGAAGCTTTCTTT	CASSPAPRDQNTEAFF
TRBV18	NA	NA	TRBJ2-7	TGTGCCAGCTCACCACGTGCAGGGTCCTCCTACGAGCAGTACTTC	CASSPRAGSSYEQYF
TRBV5-1	NA	NA	TRBJ1-2	TGCGCCAGCCAAGCACAACCCCTTAACTATGGCTACACCTTC	CASQAQPLNYGYTF
TRBV28	NA	NA	TRBJ2-5	TGTGCCAGCAGATACCCGGAGGGGGCGCGGCAAGAGACCCAGTACTTC	CASRYPEGARQETQYF
TRBV7-7	TRBD2	NA	TRBJ2-2	TGTGCCAGCAGCCCGGGACTAGCGGGAGTGGGGGAGCTGTTTTTT	CASSPGLAGVGELFF
TRBV7-3	NA	NA	TRBJ2-5	TGTGCCAGCAGCTTACACCCAAACCAAGAGACCCAGTACTTC	CASSLHPNQETQYF
TRBV4-2	TRBD1	NA	TRBJ1-2	TGTGCCAGCAGCCAAGATTTGTGGCGGGACAGGGGGCAGAACTATGGCTACACCTTC	CASSQDLWRDRGQNYGYTF
TRBV10-3	NA	few	TRBJ2-2	TGTGCCATCAGTGGAGCCACCGGGGAGCTGTTTTTT	CAISGATGELFF
TRBV5-4	TRBD1	NA	TRBJ1-1	TGTGCCAGCAGCCACGGGGGACAGGGGTATAACACTGAAGCTTTCTTT	CASSHGGQGYNTEAFF
TRBV4-1	TRBD1	once	TRBJ2-7	TGCGCCAGCAGCCATGGTACAAGACAGGGGGTCTACGAGCAGTACTTC	CASSHGTRQGVYEQYF
TRBV28	NA	NA	TRBJ1-2	TGTGCCAGCAGTTTCGCGGCAGGGGATGGGTTAACATTAGGCTACACCTTC	CASSFAAGDGLTLGYTF